Shown below are 3 T cell receptor beta chains from a single sample sequenced in a study of blood T cell repertoires in COVID-19. TCRdb's copy holds only in-frame clones and misses some; the assay was immunoSEQ multiplex PCR. The table has fewer than 400,000 clones, 85% to 90% seen once. Sequencing was performed on PBMCs or T cells enriched from blood (not recorded which). Receptors originate from a young man who had recovered from COVID-19.

The rearrangement links TRBV27 to TRBJ2-7, with 10 positions matching TRBD2. The trim removed 8 bases at V and 3 bases at J, leaving 4 bases unmatched. The CDR3 runs 13 residues. Germline V gene data show CDR1 as MNHEY and CDR2 as SMNVEV (reference sequence). This chain's CDR3 is CASEASGGYEQYF. CDR3 bases: TGTGCCAGCGAAGCTAGCGGGGGCTACGAGCAGTACTTC.

This chain uses TRBV3-1 (or the pseudogene TRBV3-2) with TRBJ1-4, with D tentatively TRBD1 (5 bases). With 4 bases removed from V and 7 bases from J, the gap between germline ends came to 13 bases. The germline V gene has CDR1 LGHDT and CDR2 YNNKEL (reference sequence). The CDR3 has 14 amino acids. The CDR3 sequence is CASSRGTGVEKLFF. DNA for the CDR3: TGTGCCAGCAGCCGCGGAACGGGGGTTGAAAAACTGTTTTTT.

The J gene is TRBJ2-4, the V gene TRBV9, with D tentatively TRBD2 (6 bases). Germline V lookup: CDR1 SGDLS, CDR2 YYNGEE. V shed 3 bases and J shed 8 bases, with 9 bases lying between them. The CDR3 spans 12 residues. The CDR3 region is CASSGPGDIQYF. DNA for the CDR3: TGTGCCAGCAGCGGCCCGGGGGACATTCAGTACTTC.